This record covers a single T cell receptor (beta chain). The data were obtained in a study of cytomegalovirus exposure and HLA in healthy donors. Researchers ran the PCR with 60 Vbeta and 13 Jbeta primers. The data were produced by immunoSEQ multiplex PCR, yet TCRdb's version contains in-frame clones alone and is incomplete. Among about 94,000 clones listed, roughly four fifths were seen once. With 6 bases clipped from V and 6 bases from J, the junction kept 8 bases outside the gene matches. CDR3 length: 15 residues. Germline CDR1 WSHSY, CDR2 SAAADI. The sequencing sample was made of PBMCs. The sequence came from a human donor in good health. V is TRBV10-2 and J is TRBJ1-4, with 9 positions matching TRBD1. The CDR3 spells CASRPDRGGDEKLFF. The CDR3 DNA reads TGCGCCAGCAGACCGGACAGGGGAGGAGATGAAAAACTGTTTTTT.